The clone carrying this T cell receptor (beta chain) was picked up a small number of times. Assay: immunoSEQ multiplex PCR; the TCRdb copy retains only in-frame clones and omits some. The sample has roughly 1,100,000 clones, 75% seen once. The sample originates from a study of shared clonotypes between healthy human individuals. V dropped 3 bases and J dropped 0 bases, with 13 bases sitting between them. The CDR3 extends over 17 amino acids. From germline, CDR1 is SGDLS and CDR2 YYNGEE. The chain links TRBV9 to TRBJ2-6; maybe TRBD2 (6 bases). The sequencing input was memory CD4+ T cells sorted from blood. As to subset: CD45RA-negative fraction. The source of this sequence is a man between 18 and 35 years old in good health. The CDR3 coding sequence is TGTGCCAGCAGCGGCCAGGGACTGAGCTCTGGGGCCAACGTCCTGACTTTC. It is translated as CASSGQGLSSGANVLTF.